This TCR beta chain was captured in a study of CD8 T cells in ankylosing spondylitis. Study-level findings and limits: Within matched ankylosing spondylitis synovial fluid, disease-linked clones were reportedly significantly enriched. In ankylosing spondylitis blood, a motif of seven to nine highly homologous TCR beta variants appeared characteristic. Disease-linked clones bore a CD8+ phenotype, appearing relatively rarely in peripheral blood.

This clonotype was recorded at least ten times. No antigen is known for it. V lost 4 bases to trimming and J lost 10 bases, with 11 bases between them. Germline CDR1 is SGHTA and CDR2 is FQGTGA. The CDR3 extends over 12 amino acids. With molecular barcodes, quantitative 5'-RACE was used to make the TCR beta libraries. TCRdb passed the 5' RACE reads through MiXCR, listing each CDR3 protein once. The table has about 150,000 distinct CDR3 sequences, under 45% seen once. This clonotype was obtained from a male donor with ankylosing spondylitis. The source material was synovial fluid, either unsorted or a sorted T cell fraction (not recorded which). J is TRBJ1-5 and V is TRBV7-3, with D possibly TRBD1 on 5 matching bases. The CDR3 DNA is TGTGCCAGCAGCTCCAACAGGATACCCCAGCATTTT. Residues: CASSSNRIPQHF.